This T cell receptor beta chain appears in the sequencing data of a study of neurological immune-mediated disorders. Findings and limits, study-wide: Whereas HTLV-1-associated myelopathy showed the most TCR clonal expansion, multiple sclerosis showed the least, with levels below those of healthy controls.

The unsorted libraries were made from 2 million PBMCs kept at -80 C. TCRdb ran MiXCR on the 5' RACE reads and lists one entry per CDR3 protein. There are 70,000 to 95,000 distinct CDR3 sequences in the sample; 17% occur only once, and over 15% lies in the top ten. This clonotype has ten or more counts. Its antigen is undetermined. The CDR3 runs 12 residues. Deletions cut 7 bases from V and 7 bases from J, with 10 bases between. The chain uses TRBV12-3 or TRBV12-4 and TRBJ2-2; D gene uncertain. Material for sequencing was PBMCs. The TCR sequence derives from a woman aged 35 to 49 in good health. Here the CDR3 DNA reads TGTGCCAGCACCCCGGACGGCGGGGAGCTGTTTTTT. It translates to CASTPDGGELFF.